Following are 8 T cell receptor beta chains from one sample sequenced in a study of identical twins. TCRdb independently ran MiXCR on the 5' RACE reads; one entry per CDR3 protein. The sample lists 200,000 or so distinct CDR3 sequences; roughly 15% were seen once. The same data also contributed to another study, on T cells expressing NK-cell markers.

The sample consisted of CD8+ T cells sorted from blood. The receptor source for this set is a young woman in good health.

The chain joins TRBV7-8 to TRBJ2-5, with 9 bases that match TRBD1. V was pared by 2 bases and J by 4 bases, with 8 bases of the junction left unmatched. The CDR3 length is 16 residues. Per germline, CDR1 SGHVS and CDR2 FQNEAQ. The CDR3 reads CASSLMSWDRAETQYF. Written as DNA, the CDR3 is TGTGCCAGCAGCTTAATGTCTTGGGACAGGGCAGAGACCCAGTACTTC.

The chain couples TRBV4-1 to TRBJ2-7; tentatively, D is TRBD1 (8 bases). V was trimmed by 1 base and J by 4 bases, leaving 14 bases between them. Looked up from germline, CDR1 is MGHRA and CDR2 is YSYEKL. The CDR3 loop spans 15 amino acids. The CDR3 loop reads CASSQAQGEGYEQYF. The CDR3 nucleotides are TGCGCCAGCAGCCAAGCACAGGGGGAGGGGTACGAGCAGTACTTC.

The CDR3: CASSYIGENGYTF. The DNA for the CDR3 is TGCGCCAGCAGCTACATTGGGGAAAATGGCTACACCTTC. This chain joins TRBV5-1 and TRBJ1-2, with D unclear. The V end lost 3 bases, the J end lost 6 bases, and 12 bases lay between the germline ends. Germline CDR1 reads SGHRS; CDR2 reads YFSETQ. The CDR3 is made up of 13 amino acids.

The table lists this clonotype with a few counts. The chain employs TRBV9 and TRBJ1-5; D not resolved. This CDR3 is 15 amino acids long. Germline V CDR1 and CDR2: SGDLS, YYNGEE. V lost 4 bases and J lost 2, with 13 bases in between. CDR3 in amino acids: CASSPQSGRNQPQHF. Written as DNA, the CDR3 is TGTGCCAGCAGCCCCCAAAGTGGGCGCAATCAGCCCCAGCATTTT.

This clonotype has just a few counts. The rearrangement joins TRBV20-1 to TRBJ2-5; D may match TRBD1 or TRBD2 (5 bases each). The V end lost 1 base, the J end lost 9 bases, and 18 bases lay between the germline ends. Per germline, CDR1 DFQATT and CDR2 SNEGSKA (reference sequence). There are 14 residues in the CDR3. The CDR3 bases are TGCAGTGCTAGAGGGGGCGGATTTTCCGGGGCCCAGTACTTC. Translating it yields CSARGGGFSGAQYF.

This clonotype was seen at least ten times. This chain links TRBV6-5 with TRBJ2-5, with D perhaps TRBD2 (5 bases). This CDR3 has 15 amino acids. Germline assignment: CDR1 MNHEY and CDR2 SVGAGI. V lost 6 bases to trimming and J lost 3 bases, with 17 bases between them. CDR3 nucleotide sequence: TGTGCCAGCAGCTATTTCCGGGGAGAGGAAGAGACCCAGTACTTC. Translated: CASSYFRGEEETQYF.

CDR3 amino acids: CASSARTVNTEAFF. The DNA for the CDR3 is TGTGCCAGCAGTGCGAGGACAGTGAACACTGAAGCTTTCTTT. V and J are TRBV27 and TRBJ1-1; D possibly corresponds to TRBD1 (6 bases). V gave up 5 bases and J gave up 0 bases, with 10 bases separating them. Looked up from germline, CDR1 is MNHEY and CDR2 is SMNVEV (reference sequence). The CDR3 extends over 14 amino acids.

This clonotype showed up just a few times. The chain has TRBV12-3 or TRBV12-4 and TRBJ1-2; perhaps TRBD1 as D (5 bases). V lost 2 bases and J 8 bases, leaving 12 bases between the germline ends. The CDR3 spans 13 residues. In nucleotides, the CDR3 is TGTGCCAGCAGTTTATCGGGGCTTGGCGGCTACACCTTC. Protein: CASSLSGLGGYTF.